This T cell receptor beta chain emerged from a study of blood T cell repertoires in COVID-19. Turning to the study itself: The origin of the acute and convalescent COVID-19 samples was the United States, Italy and Spain.

In the study's own analysis: By means of reference gene primer amplification, nucleated cell counts were estimated. Assay used: immunoSEQ multiplex PCR; TCRdb lists only in-frame clones, some missing. The V and J calls and the clone size are those of that table, but D and trimming were determined from the DNA. The sample includes about 86,000 clones, around 85% of them seen just once. The CDR3 runs to 16 residues. CDR1 and CDR2 from the germline V gene are SNHLY and FYNNEI. J gave up 0 bases and V 4 bases, and 5 bases lay outside the gene matches. The V and J genes are TRBV2 and TRBJ1-5; 8 bases agree with TRBD1. The specimen sequenced was peripheral blood. This clonotype was sampled from a man in his fifties with acute or convalescent COVID-19. CDR3 sequence reads: CASSGQGALSNQPQHF. CDR3 in DNA: TGTGCCAGCAGTGGGCAGGGGGCGCTTAGCAATCAGCCCCAGCATTTT.